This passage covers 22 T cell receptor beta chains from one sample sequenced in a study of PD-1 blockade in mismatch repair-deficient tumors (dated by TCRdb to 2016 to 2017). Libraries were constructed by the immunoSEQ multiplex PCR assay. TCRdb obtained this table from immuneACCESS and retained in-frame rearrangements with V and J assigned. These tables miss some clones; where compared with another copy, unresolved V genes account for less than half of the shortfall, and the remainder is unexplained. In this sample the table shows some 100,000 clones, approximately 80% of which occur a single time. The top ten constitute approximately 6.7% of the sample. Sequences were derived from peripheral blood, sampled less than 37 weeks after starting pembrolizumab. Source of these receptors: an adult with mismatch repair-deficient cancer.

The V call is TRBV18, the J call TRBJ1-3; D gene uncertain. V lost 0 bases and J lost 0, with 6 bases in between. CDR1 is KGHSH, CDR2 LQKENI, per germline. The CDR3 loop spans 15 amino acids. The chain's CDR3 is CASSPPGNSGNTIYF. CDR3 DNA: TGTGCCAGCTCACCACCGGGGAACTCTGGAAACACCATATATTTT.

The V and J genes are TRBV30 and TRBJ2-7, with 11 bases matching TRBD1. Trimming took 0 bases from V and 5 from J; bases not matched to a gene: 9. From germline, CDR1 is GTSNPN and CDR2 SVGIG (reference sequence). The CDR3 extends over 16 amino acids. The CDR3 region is CAWSVSRTGGFDEQYF. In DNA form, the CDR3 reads TGTGCCTGGAGTGTTTCTAGGACAGGGGGCTTTGACGAGCAGTACTTC.

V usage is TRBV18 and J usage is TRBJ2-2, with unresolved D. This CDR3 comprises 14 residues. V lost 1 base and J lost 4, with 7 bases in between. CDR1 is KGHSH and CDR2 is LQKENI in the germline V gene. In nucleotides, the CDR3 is TGTGCCAGCTCACCACGCCAGGCCACCGGGGAGCTGTTTTTT. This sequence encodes CASSPRQATGELFF.

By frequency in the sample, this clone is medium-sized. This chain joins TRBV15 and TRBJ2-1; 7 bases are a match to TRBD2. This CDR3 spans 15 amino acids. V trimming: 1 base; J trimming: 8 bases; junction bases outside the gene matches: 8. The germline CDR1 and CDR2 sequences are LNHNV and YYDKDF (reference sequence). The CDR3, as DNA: TGTGCCACCAGCAGAGTAGCGGGCGGAGCCGATGAGCAGTTCTTC. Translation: CATSRVAGGADEQFF.

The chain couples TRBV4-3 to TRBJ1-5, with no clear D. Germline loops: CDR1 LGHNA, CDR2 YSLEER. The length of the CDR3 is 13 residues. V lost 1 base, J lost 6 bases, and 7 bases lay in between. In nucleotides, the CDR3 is TGCGCCAGCAGCCAAGGGTACGGTCAGCCCCAGCATTTT. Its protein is CASSQGYGQPQHF.

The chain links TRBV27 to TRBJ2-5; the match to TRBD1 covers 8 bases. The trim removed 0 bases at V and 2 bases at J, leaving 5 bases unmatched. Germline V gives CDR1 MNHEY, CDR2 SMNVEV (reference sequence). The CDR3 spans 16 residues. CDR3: CASSLSTGALQETQYF. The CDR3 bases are TGTGCCAGCAGTTTATCGACAGGGGCGCTACAAGAGACCCAGTACTTC.

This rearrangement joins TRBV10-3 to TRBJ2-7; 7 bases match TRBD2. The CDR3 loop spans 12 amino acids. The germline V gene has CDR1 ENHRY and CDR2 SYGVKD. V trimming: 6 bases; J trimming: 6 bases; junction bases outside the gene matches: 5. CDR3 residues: CAISRTSTEQYF. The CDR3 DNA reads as TGTGCCATCAGCCGGACTAGTACCGAGCAGTACTTC.

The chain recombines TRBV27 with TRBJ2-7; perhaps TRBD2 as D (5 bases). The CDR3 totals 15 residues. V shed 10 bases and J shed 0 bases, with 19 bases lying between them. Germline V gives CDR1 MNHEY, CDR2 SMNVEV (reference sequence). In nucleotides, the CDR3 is TGTGCCACCGGGGAAGGGTTTCCCTTCTCCTACGAGCAGTACTTC. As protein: CATGEGFPFSYEQYF.

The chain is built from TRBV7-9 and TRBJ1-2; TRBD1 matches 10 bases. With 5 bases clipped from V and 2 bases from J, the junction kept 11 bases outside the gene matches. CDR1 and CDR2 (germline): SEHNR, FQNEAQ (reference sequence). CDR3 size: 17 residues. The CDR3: CASSGPGTGAKNYGYTF. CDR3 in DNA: TGTGCCAGCAGCGGGCCCGGGACAGGGGCCAAAAACTATGGCTACACCTTC. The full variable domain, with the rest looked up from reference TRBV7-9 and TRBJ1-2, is DTGVSQNPRHKITKRGQNVTFRCDPISEHNRLYWYRQTLGQGPEFLTYFQNEAQLEKSRLLSDRFSAERPKGSFSTLEIQRTEQGDSAMYLCASSGPGTGAKNYGYTFGSGTRLTVV.

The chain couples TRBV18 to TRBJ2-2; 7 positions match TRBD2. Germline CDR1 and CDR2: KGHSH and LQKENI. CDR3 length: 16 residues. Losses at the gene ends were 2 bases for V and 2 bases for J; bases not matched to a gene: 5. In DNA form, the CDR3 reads TGTGCCAGCTCACCAGGGCTAGCGGTAAACACCGGGGAGCTGTTTTTT. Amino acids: CASSPGLAVNTGELFF.

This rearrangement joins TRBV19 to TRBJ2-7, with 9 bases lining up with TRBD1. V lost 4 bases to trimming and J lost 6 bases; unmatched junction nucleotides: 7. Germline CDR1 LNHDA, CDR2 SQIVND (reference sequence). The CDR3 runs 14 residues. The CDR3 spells CASSTSGTGSEQYF. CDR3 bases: TGTGCCAGTAGTACATCCGGGACAGGGAGCGAGCAGTACTTC.

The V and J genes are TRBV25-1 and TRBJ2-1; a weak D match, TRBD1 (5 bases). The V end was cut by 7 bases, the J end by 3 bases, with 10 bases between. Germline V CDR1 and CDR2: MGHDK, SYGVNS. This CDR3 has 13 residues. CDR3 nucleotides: TGTGCCAGCACACAGGAGAGCTACAATGAGCAGTTCTTC. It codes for CASTQESYNEQFF.

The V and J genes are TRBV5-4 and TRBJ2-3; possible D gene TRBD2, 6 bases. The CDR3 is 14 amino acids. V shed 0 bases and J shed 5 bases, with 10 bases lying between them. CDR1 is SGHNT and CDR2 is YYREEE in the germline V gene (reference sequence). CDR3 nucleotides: TGTGCCAGCAGCTTGGCGGGAGCCAGAGATACGCAGTATTTT. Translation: CASSLAGARDTQYF.

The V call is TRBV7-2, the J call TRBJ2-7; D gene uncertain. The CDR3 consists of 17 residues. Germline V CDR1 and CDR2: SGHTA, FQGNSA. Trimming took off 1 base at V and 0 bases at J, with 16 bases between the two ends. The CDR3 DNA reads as TGTGCCAGCAGCTTAGAATCTGGGGTCCGGATCTCCTACGAGCAGTACTTC. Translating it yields CASSLESGVRISYEQYF.

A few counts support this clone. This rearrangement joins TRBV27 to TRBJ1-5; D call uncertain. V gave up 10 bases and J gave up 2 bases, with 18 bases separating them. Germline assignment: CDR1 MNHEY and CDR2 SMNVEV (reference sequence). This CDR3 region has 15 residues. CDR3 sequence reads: CATRLGSVGNQPQHF. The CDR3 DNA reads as TGTGCCACCCGGCTAGGGTCTGTGGGCAATCAGCCCCAGCATTTT.

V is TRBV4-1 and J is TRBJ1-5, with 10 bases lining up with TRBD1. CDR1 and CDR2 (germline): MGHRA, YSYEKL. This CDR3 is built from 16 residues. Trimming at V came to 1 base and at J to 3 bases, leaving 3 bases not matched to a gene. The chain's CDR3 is CASSQVGTGANQPQHF. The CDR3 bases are TGCGCCAGCAGCCAAGTAGGGACAGGGGCCAATCAGCCCCAGCATTTT.

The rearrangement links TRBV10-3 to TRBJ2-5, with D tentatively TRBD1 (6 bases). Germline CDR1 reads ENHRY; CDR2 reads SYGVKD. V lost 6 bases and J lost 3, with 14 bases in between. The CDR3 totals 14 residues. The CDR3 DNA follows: TGTGCCATCAGGGCTTCCGCAGGGGAAGAGACCCAGTACTTC. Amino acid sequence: CAIRASAGEETQYF.

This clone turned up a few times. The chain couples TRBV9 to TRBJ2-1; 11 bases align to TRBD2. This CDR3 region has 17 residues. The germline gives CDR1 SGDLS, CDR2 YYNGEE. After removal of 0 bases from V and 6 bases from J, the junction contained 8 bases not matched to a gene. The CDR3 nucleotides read TGTGCCAGCAGCGTAGTAGTAGCGGGAGGGCGTATCAATGAGCAGTTCTTC. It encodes CASSVVVAGGRINEQFF.

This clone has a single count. In nucleotides, the CDR3 is TGTGCCAGCAGCTTACTAAGGGATACGCAGTATTTT. It yields the protein CASSLLRDTQYF. The chain couples TRBV7-2 to TRBJ2-3; D ambiguous. Between the trimmed V and J ends, which lost 2 bases and 6 bases, there was a span of 6 bases. The CDR3 totals 12 residues. Germline values: CDR1 SGHTA, CDR2 FQGNSA.

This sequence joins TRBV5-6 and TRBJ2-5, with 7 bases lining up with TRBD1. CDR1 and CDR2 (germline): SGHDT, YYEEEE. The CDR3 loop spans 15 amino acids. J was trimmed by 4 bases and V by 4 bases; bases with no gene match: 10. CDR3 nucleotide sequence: TGTGCCAGCAGCCCCGAAGGACAGGCAGGAGAGACCCAGTACTTC. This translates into CASSPEGQAGETQYF.

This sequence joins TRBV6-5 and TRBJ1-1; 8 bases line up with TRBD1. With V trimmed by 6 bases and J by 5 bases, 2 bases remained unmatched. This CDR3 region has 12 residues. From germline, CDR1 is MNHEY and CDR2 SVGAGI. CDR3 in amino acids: CASRRQGTEAFF. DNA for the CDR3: TGTGCCAGCAGAAGACAGGGGACTGAAGCTTTCTTT.

Here the CDR3 DNA reads TGTGCCAGCAGAAGAGACAGGCACCGCTCCTACAATGAGCAGTTCTTC. Its translation: CASRRDRHRSYNEQFF. V usage is TRBV7-2 and J usage is TRBJ2-1, with TRBD1 as a possible D gene (6 bases). There are 16 residues in the CDR3. V dropped 6 bases and J dropped 0 bases, with 15 bases sitting between them. CDR1 and CDR2 from the germline V gene are SGHTA and FQGNSA.